The rows below give T cell receptor beta chains drawn from one sample of a study of cytomegalovirus exposure and HLA in healthy donors. Some clones are missing from TCRdb's copy, which holds only in-frame ones; the method was immunoSEQ multiplex PCR. The sample has 85,000 to 100,000 clones, under 80% seen once. The sample taken for sequencing was PBMCs. The receptors stem from a man aged 40-49 years in good health and CMV-seropositive. Both conserved end residues are part of each CDR3. D genes are given only for firm matches. Clone sizes are given selectively: once, few, many, or a class where the clone is expanded.

CDR3nt	CDR3aa	abundance	j_gene	v_gene	d_gene
TGTGCCAGCAGCCAAGAAGGCTCGACTAGCTTGGCAGATACGCAGTATTTT	CASSQEGSTSLADTQYF	-	TRBJ2-3	TRBV4-2	TRBD2
TGTGCCAGCAGTGGAGTCAAAGTCTCCTACAATGAGCAGTTCTTC	CASSGVKVSYNEQFF	-	TRBJ2-1	TRBV5-4	-
TGTGCAAGTCGCTTAGGGACAGTCAACACCGGGGAGCTGTTTTTT	CASRLGTVNTGELFF	-	TRBJ2-2	TRBV12-2	-
TGTGCCAGCAGCCCAGCATTTTCGACTAGCGGGGGGAATATCCAAGAGACCCAGTACTTC	CASSPAFSTSGGNIQETQYF	few	TRBJ2-5	TRBV14	TRBD2
TGTGCCAGCAGCTTAGTCGGGAGGGGGAATGAAGCTTTCTTT	CASSLVGRGNEAFF	-	TRBJ1-1	TRBV7-9	-
TGTGCCAGCAGCCCGTTTCCCGGGACAGGGGTCAAATCTAACTATGGCTACACCTTC	CASSPFPGTGVKSNYGYTF	-	TRBJ1-2	TRBV27	TRBD1
TGCGCCAGCAGCTTGGCTAGCAGCTACTATGGCTACACCTTC	CASSLASSYYGYTF	-	TRBJ1-2	TRBV5-1	-
TGTGCCAGTAGTATAGGGCAAACTGGAAACACCATATATTTT	CASSIGQTGNTIYF	-	TRBJ1-3	TRBV19	-
TGTGCCAGCAGTTACGCCTACAGGAGCTCCTACGAGCAGTACTTC	CASSYAYRSSYEQYF	-	TRBJ2-7	TRBV6-5	-
TGTGCCAGCAGCTTAGCGGGGGCAGGGGAGCAGTTCTTC	CASSLAGAGEQFF	-	TRBJ2-1	TRBV7-2	-
TGTGCCAGCAGCCCCTCCGGGACAGAGAAAGGGACCCAGTACTTC	CASSPSGTEKGTQYF	-	TRBJ2-5	TRBV4-2	TRBD1
TGTGCCACCAGCACAGACTATTCAGGCACCGGGGAGCTGTTTTTT	CATSTDYSGTGELFF	-	TRBJ2-2	TRBV15	-
TGTGCCAGCAGCGTGGCCAGGGATGGAAACACCATATATTTT	CASSVARDGNTIYF	-	TRBJ1-3	TRBV9	-
TGTGCCAGCAGCCCCTTAGCGGGAGTGACCTACGAGCAGTACTTC	CASSPLAGVTYEQYF	-	TRBJ2-7	TRBV14	TRBD2
TGCGCCAGCAACCCCAAAGGGGCCTACAATGAGCAGTTCTTC	CASNPKGAYNEQFF	-	TRBJ2-1	TRBV5-1	-
TGCGCCAGCAGCTGGACTGCGGGGGGGCCAGGCTATGAGGATAATAAGCAGTACTTC	CASSWTAGGPGYEDNKQYF	-	TRBJ2-7	TRBV5-1	TRBD2
TGCGCCAGCCAACCGGGACAGGGCGGGACCCAGTACTTC	CASQPGQGGTQYF	-	TRBJ2-5	TRBV5-1	TRBD1
TGTGCCAGCAGCGTAGGCAGGGGTAAGGGTTCACCCCTCCACTTT	CASSVGRGKGSPLHF	-	TRBJ1-6	TRBV9	-
TGTGCCAGTAGCCCGACTTCGATGAGGAGCACCGGGGAGCTGTTTTTT	CASSPTSMRSTGELFF	-	TRBJ2-2	TRBV19	-
TGCGCCAGCAGCCATGGGACAGGGCCAAATCAGCCCCAGCATTTT	CASSHGTGPNQPQHF	-	TRBJ1-5	TRBV4-1	TRBD1
TGTGCCAGCAGCGAATACACTCGAGGACAGGGGACCCAGTACTTC	CASSEYTRGQGTQYF	few	TRBJ2-5	TRBV5-6	TRBD1
TGTGCCACAGGACGGGGGAACACTGAAGCTTTCTTT	CATGRGNTEAFF	-	TRBJ1-1	TRBV10-3	-
TGCGCCAGCAGCCCAGGTGGAGGGGCAGGAGAGACCCAGTACTTC	CASSPGGGAGETQYF	-	TRBJ2-5	TRBV5-1	-
TGCGCCAGCAGCCAGCACGGGACAGGGGCAGATACGCAGTATTTT	CASSQHGTGADTQYF	once	TRBJ2-3	TRBV5-1	TRBD1
TGTGCCAGTAGTATAGATTTCACAGGGGAAGGAGGTACGCAGTATTTT	CASSIDFTGEGGTQYF	-	TRBJ2-3	TRBV19	TRBD1
TGCGCCAGCAGCCAAACACAGCCGCGGGGGGGATTCCAGTACTTC	CASSQTQPRGGFQYF	-	TRBJ2-5	TRBV4-1	TRBD2
TGTGCCAGCAGCTTGGACAGGGCGACCCAGTACTTC	CASSLDRATQYF	-	TRBJ2-5	TRBV5-6	-
TGTGCCAGCAGCTCGGGTAGCGGGCACCCGACCCAGTACTTC	CASSSGSGHPTQYF	few	TRBJ2-5	TRBV7-9	TRBD2
TGTGCCAGCTCACAGGGACTAGCGGGAACCTACGAGCAGTACTTC	CASSQGLAGTYEQYF	-	TRBJ2-7	TRBV18	TRBD2
TGCGCCAGCAGCTTGGGACAGGATCCTGAAGCTTTCTTT	CASSLGQDPEAFF	-	TRBJ1-1	TRBV5-1	-
TGCGCCAGCAGCCAAGAGGAACAGGGGGAGCTCTACGAGCAGTACTTC	CASSQEEQGELYEQYF	-	TRBJ2-7	TRBV4-1	TRBD1
TGTGCCAGCAGTTCACAAGTAGCTGGCAATCAGCCCCAGCATTTT	CASSSQVAGNQPQHF	-	TRBJ1-5	TRBV28	-
TGCGCCAGCAGCTTGGAGGTTCTAAGCGGCGAGCAGTACTTC	CASSLEVLSGEQYF	-	TRBJ2-7	TRBV5-1	-